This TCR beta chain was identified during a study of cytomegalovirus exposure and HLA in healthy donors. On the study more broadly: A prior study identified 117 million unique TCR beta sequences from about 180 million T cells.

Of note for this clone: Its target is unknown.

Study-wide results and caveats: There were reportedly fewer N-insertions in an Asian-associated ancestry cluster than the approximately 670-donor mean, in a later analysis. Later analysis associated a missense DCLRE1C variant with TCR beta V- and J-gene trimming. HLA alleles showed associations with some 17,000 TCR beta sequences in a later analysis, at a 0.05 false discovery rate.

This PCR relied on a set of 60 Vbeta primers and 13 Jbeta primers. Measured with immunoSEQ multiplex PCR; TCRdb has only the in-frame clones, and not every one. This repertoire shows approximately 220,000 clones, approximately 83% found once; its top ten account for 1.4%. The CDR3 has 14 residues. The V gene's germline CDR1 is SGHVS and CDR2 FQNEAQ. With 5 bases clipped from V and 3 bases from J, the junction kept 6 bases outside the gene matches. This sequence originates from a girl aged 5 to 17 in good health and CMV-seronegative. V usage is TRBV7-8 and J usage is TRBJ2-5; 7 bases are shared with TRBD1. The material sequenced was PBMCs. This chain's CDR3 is CASSRGRQEETQYF. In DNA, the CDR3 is TGTGCCAGCAGCAGGGGGCGACAGGAAGAGACCCAGTACTTC.